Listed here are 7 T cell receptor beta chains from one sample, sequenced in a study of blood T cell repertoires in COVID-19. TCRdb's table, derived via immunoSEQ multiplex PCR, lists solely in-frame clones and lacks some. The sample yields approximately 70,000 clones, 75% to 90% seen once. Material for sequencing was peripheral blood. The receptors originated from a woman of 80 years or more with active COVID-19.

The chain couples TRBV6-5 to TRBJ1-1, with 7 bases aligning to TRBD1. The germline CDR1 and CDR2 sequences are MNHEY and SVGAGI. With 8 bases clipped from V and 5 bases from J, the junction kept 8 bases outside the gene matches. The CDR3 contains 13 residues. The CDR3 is CASHWTGGTEAFF. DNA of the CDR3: TGTGCCAGCCACTGGACAGGAGGGACTGAAGCTTTCTTT.

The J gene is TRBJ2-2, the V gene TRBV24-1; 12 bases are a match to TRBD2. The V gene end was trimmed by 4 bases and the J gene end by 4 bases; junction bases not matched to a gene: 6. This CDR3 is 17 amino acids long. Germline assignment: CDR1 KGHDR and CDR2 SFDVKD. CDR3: CATSDHTSGRFTGELFF. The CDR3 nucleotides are TGTGCCACCAGTGACCATACTAGCGGGAGGTTCACCGGGGAGCTGTTTTTT.

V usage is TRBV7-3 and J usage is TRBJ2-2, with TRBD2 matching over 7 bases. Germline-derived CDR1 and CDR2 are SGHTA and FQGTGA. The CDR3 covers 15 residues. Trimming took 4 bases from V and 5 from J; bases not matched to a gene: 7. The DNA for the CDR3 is TGTGCCAGCAGCTCACAAAGCGGGATAACCGGGGAGCTGTTTTTT. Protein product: CASSSQSGITGELFF.

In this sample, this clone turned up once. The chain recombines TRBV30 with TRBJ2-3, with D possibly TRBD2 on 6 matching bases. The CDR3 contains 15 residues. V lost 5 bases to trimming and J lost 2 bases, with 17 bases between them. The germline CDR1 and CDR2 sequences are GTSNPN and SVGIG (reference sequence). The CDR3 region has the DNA TGTGCCTGGCGAACCGGGACTGATAACACAGATACGCAGTATTTT. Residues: CAWRTGTDNTDTQYF. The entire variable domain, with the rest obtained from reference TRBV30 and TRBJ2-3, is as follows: SQTIHQWPATLVQPVGSPLSLECTVEGTSNPNLYWYRQAAGRGLQLLFYSVGIGQISSEVPQNLSASRPQDRQFILSSKKLLLSDSGFYLCAWRTGTDNTDTQYFGPGTRLTVL.

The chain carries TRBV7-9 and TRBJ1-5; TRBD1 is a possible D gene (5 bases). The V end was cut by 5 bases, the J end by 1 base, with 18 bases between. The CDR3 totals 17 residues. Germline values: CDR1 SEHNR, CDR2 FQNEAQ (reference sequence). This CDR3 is CASSDQGGAGSNQPQHF. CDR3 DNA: TGTGCCAGCAGCGACCAGGGTGGGGCAGGGAGCAATCAGCCCCAGCATTTT.

The CDR3 DNA follows: TGTGCCAGCAGTGGTGGACAGGGGGAAAAACTGTTTTTT. It encodes CASSGGQGEKLFF. This chain connects TRBV25-1 to TRBJ1-4, with TRBD1 matching 9 bases. Germline V gene data show CDR1 as MGHDK and CDR2 as SYGVNS. CDR3 length: 13 amino acids. Trimming cost V 4 bases and J 8 bases; bases outside gene matches: 2.

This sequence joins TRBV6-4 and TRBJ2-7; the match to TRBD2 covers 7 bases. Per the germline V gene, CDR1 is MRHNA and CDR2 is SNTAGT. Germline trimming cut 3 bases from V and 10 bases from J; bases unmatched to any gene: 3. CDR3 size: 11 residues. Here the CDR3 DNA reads TGTGCCAGCAGTGAGACTAGCCTCCAGTACTTC. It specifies CASSETSLQYF.